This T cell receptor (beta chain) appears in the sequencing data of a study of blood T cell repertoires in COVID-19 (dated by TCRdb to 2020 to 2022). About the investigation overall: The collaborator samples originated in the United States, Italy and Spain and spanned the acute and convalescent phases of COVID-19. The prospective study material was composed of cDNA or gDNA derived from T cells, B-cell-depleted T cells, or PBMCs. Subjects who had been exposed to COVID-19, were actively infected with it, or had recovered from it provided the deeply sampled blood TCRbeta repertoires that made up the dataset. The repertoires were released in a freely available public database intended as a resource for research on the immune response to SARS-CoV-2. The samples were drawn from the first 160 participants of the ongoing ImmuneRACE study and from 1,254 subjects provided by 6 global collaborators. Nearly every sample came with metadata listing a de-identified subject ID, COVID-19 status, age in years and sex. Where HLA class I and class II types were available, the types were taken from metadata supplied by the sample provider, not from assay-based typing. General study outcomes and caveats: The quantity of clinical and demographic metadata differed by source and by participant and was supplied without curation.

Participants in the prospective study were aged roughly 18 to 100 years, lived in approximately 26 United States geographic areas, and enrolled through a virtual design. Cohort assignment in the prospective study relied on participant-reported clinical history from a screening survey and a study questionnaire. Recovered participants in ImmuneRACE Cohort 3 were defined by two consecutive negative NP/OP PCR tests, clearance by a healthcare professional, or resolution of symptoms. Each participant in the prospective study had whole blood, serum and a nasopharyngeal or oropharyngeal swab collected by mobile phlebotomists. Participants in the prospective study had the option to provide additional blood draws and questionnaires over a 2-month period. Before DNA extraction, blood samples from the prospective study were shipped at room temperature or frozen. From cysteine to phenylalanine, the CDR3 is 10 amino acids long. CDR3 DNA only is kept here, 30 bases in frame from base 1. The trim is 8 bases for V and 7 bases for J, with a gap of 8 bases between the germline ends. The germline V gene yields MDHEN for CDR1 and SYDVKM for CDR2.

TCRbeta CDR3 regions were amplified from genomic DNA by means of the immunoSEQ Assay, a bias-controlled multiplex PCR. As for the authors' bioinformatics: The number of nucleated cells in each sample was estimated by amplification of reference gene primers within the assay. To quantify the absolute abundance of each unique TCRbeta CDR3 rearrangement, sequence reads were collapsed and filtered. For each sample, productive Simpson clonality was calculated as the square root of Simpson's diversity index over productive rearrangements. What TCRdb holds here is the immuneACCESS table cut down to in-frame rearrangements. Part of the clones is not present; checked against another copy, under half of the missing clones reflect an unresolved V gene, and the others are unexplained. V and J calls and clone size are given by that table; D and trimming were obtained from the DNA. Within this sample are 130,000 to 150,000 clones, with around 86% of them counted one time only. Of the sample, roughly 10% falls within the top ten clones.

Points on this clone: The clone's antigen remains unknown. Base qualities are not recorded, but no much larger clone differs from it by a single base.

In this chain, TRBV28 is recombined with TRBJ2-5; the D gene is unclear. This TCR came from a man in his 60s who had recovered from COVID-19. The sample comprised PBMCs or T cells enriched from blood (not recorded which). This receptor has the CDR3 CASPLRTQYF. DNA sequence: TGTGCCAGCCCGTTGCGGACCCAGTACTTC.